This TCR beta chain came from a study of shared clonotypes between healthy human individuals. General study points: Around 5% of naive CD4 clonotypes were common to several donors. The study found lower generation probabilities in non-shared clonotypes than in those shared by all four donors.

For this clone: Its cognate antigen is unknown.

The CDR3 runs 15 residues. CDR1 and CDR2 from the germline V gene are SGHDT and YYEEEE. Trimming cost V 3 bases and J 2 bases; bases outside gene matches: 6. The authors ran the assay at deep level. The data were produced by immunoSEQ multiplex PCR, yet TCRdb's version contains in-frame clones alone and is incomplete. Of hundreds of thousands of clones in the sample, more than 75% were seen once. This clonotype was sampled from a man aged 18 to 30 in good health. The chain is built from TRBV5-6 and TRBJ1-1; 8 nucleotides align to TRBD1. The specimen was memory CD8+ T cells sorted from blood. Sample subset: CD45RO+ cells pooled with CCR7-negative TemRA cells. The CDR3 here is CASSWAGQGNTEAFF. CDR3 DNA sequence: TGTGCCAGCAGCTGGGCCGGACAGGGAAACACTGAAGCTTTCTTT.